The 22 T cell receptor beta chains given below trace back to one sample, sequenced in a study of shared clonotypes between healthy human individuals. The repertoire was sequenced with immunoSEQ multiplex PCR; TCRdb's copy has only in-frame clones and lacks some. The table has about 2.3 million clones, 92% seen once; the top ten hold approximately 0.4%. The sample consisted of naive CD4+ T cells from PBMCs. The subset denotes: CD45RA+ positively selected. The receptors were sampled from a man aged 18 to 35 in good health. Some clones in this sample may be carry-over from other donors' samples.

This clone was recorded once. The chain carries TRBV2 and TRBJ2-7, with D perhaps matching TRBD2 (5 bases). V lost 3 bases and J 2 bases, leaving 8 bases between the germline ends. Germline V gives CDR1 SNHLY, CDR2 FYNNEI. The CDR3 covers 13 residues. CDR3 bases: TGTGCCAGCAGTGACGGACTTACCTACGAGCAGTACTTC. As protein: CASSDGLTYEQYF.

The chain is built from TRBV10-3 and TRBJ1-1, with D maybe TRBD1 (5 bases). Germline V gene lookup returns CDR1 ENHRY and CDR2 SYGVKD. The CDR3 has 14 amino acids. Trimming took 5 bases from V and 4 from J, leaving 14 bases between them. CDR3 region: CAISTGARGTEAFF. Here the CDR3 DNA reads TGTGCCATCAGTACCGGGGCCCGAGGCACTGAAGCTTTCTTT.

In DNA form, the CDR3 reads TGTGCCAGCGAGGGTGGGATTACAGGAAACACCATATATTTT. Residues: CASEGGITGNTIYF. The chain combines TRBV7-9 with TRBJ1-3; D is unclear. CDR1 and CDR2 from the germline V gene are SEHNR and FQNEAQ (reference sequence). V lost 8 bases and J lost 4, with 15 bases in between. This CDR3 spans 14 amino acids.

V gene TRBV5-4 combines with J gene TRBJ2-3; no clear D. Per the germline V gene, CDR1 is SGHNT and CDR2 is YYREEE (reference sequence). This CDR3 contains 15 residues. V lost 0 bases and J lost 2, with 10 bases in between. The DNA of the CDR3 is TGTGCCAGCAGCTTGGACGCAGTCCTCACAGATACGCAGTATTTT. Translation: CASSLDAVLTDTQYF. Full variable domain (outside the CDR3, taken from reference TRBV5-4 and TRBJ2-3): ETGVTQSPTHLIKTRGQQVTLRCSSQSGHNTVSWYQQALGQGPQFIFQYYREEENGRGNFPPRFSGLQFPNYSSELNVNALELDDSALYLCASSLDAVLTDTQYFGPGTRLTVL.

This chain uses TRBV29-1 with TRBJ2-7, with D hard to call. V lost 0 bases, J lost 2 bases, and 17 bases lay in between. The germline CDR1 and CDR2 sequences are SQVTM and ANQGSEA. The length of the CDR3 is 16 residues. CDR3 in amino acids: CSVEDPVAEPPYEQYF. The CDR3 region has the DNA TGCAGCGTTGAAGATCCGGTAGCAGAGCCCCCCTACGAGCAGTACTTC.

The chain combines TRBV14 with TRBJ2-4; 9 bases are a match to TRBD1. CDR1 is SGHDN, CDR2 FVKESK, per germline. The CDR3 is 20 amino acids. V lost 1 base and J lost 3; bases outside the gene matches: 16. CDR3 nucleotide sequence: TGTGCCAGCAGCCAAGTTCGGACAGGGGCAAAATCCGAGGGCAAAAACATTCAGTACTTC. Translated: CASSQVRTGAKSEGKNIQYF.

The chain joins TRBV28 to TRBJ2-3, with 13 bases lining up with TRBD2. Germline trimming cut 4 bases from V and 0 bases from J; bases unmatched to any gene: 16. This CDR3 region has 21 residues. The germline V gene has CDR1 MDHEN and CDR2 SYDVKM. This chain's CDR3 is CASSYLPRLAGGPLSTDTQYF. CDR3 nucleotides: TGTGCCAGCAGTTACCTGCCCCGACTAGCGGGAGGTCCCCTTAGCACAGATACGCAGTATTTT.

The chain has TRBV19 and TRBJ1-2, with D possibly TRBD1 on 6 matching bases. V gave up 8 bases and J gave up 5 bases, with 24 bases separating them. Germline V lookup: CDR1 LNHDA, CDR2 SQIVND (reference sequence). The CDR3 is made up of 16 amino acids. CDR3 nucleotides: TGTGCCAGTGCCGTCTGGGGGCGCGGCCCCATGTATGGCTACACCTTC. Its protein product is CASAVWGRGPMYGYTF.

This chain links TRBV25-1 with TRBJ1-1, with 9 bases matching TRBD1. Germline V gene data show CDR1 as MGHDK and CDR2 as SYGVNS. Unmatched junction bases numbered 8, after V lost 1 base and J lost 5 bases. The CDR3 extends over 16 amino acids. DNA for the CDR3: TGTGCCAGCAGTGAATCCTATAGACAGGGGGGGACTGAAGCTTTCTTT. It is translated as CASSESYRQGGTEAFF.

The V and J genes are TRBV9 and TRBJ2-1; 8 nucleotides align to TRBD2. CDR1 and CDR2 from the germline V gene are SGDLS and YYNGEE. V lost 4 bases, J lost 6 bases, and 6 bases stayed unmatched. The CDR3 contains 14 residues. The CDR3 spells CASSTTSVGNEQFF. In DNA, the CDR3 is TGTGCCAGCAGCACGACTAGCGTAGGCAATGAGCAGTTCTTC.

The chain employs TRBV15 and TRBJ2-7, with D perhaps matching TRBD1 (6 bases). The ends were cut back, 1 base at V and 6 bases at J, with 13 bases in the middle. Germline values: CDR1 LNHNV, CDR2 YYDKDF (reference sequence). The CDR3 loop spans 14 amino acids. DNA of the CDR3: TGTGCCACCAGCAGAGCTACAGGGTTGGGCGAGCAGTACTTC. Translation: CATSRATGLGEQYF. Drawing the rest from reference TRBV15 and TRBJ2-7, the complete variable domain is DAMVIQNPRYQVTQFGKPVTLSCSQTLNHNVMYWYQQKSSQAPKLLFHYYDKDFNNEADTPDNFQSRRPNTSFCFLDIRSPGLGDTAMYLCATSRATGLGEQYFGPGTRLTVT.

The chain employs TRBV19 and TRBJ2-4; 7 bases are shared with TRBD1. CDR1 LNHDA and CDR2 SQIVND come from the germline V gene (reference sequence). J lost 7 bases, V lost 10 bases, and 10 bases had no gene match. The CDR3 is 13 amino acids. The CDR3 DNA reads TGTGCCACCCGGCAACCGGGACAGAACATTCAGTACTTC. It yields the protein CATRQPGQNIQYF.

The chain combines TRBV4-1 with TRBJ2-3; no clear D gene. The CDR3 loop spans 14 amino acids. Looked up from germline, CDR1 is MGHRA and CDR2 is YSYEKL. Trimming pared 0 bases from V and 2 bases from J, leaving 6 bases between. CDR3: CASSQEPNTDTQYF. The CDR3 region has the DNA TGCGCCAGCAGCCAAGAACCCAACACAGATACGCAGTATTTT.

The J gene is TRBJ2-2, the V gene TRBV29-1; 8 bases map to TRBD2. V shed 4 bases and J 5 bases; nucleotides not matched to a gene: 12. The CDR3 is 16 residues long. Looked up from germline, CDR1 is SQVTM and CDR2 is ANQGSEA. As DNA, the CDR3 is TGCAGCGTTGGATCAGCGGGAGTGTTGGGGACCGGGGAGCTGTTTTTT. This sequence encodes CSVGSAGVLGTGELFF.

DNA for the CDR3: TGTGCCAGCAGTTACTCGACCAGGGGAGTCACTGAAGCTTTCTTT. Its translation is CASSYSTRGVTEAFF. The chain recombines TRBV6-5 with TRBJ1-1, with a tentative D call TRBD1 (6 bases). Trimming took off 0 bases at V and 4 bases at J, with 12 bases between the two ends. CDR3 length equals 15 residues. Looked up from germline, CDR1 is MNHEY and CDR2 is SVGAGI.

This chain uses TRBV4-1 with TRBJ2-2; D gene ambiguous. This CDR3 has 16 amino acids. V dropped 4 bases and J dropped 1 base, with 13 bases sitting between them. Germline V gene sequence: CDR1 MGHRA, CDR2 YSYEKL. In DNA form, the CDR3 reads TGCGCCAGCAGCCGCCGACCGGACGGGAACACCGGGGAGCTGTTTTTT. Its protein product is CASSRRPDGNTGELFF.

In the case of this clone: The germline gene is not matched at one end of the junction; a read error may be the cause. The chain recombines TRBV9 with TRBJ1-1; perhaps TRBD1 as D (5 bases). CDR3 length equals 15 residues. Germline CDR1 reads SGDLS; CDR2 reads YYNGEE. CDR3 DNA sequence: TGTGCCAGCAGCGTAGAGGGACGGGGGAACGCTGAAGCTTTCTTT. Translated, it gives CASSVEGRGNAEAFF.

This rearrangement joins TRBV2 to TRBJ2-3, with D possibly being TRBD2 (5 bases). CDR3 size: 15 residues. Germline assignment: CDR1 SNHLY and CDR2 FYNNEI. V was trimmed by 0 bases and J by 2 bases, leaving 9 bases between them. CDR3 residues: CASSEAGRTTDTQYF. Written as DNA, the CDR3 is TGTGCCAGCAGTGAAGCAGGGAGAACCACAGATACGCAGTATTTT.

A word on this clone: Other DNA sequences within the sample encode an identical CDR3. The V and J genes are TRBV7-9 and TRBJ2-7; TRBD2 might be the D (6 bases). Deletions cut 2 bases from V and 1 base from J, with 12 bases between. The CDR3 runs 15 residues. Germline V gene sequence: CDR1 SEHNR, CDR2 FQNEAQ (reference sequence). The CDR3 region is CASSLPLAGSYEQYF. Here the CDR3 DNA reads TGTGCCAGCAGCTTACCCCTGGCGGGGTCCTACGAGCAGTACTTC.

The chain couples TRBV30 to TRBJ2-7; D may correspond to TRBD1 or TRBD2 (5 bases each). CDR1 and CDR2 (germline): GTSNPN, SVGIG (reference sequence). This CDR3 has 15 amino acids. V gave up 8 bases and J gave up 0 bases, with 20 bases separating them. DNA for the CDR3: TGTGCCCGAGGGACGGCCAAGGGAAACTCCTACGAGCAGTACTTC. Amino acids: CARGTAKGNSYEQYF.

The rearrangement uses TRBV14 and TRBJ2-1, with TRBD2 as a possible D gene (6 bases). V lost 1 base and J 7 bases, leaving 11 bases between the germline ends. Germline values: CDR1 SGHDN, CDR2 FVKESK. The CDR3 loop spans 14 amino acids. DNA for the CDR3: TGTGCCAGCAGCCAAGTACTAGCAAGTAATGAGCAGTTCTTC. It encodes CASSQVLASNEQFF.

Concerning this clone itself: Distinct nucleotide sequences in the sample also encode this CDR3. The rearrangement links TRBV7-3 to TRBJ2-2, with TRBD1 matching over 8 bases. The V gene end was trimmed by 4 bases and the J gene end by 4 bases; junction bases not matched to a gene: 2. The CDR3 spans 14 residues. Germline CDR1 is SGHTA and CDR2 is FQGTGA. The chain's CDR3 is CASSSDRGTGELFF. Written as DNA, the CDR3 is TGTGCCAGCAGCTCCGACAGGGGCACCGGGGAGCTGTTTTTT. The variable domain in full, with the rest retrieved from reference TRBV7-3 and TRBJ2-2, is GAGVSQTPSNKVTEKGKYVELRCDPISGHTALYWYRQSLGQGPEFLIYFQGTGAADDSGLPNDRFFAVRPEGSVSTLKIQRTERGDSAVYLCASSSDRGTGELFFGEGSRLTVL.